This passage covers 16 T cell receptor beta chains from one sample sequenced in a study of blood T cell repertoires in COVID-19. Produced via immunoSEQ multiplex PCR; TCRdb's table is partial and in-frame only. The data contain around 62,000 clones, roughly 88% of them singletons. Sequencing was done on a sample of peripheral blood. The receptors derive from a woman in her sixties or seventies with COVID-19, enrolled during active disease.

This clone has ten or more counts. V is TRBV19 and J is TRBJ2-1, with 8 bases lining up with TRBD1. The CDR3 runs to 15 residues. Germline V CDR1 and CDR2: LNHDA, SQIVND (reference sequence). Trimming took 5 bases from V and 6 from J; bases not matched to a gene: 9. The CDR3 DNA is TGTGCCAGTAGTCTTTCCGGGACAGGATTCAATGAGCAGTTCTTC. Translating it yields CASSLSGTGFNEQFF.

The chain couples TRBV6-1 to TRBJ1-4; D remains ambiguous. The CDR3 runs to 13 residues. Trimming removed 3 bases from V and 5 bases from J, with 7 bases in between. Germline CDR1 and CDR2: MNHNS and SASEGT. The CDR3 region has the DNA TGTGCCAGCAGTGACCCCCTAAATGAAAAACTGTTTTTT. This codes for CASSDPLNEKLFF.

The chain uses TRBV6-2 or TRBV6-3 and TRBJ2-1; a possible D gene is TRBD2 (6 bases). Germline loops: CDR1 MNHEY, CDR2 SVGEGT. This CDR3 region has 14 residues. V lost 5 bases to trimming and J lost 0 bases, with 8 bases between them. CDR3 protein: CASSRESSYNEQFF. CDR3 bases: TGTGCCAGCAGTCGGGAGAGCTCCTACAATGAGCAGTTCTTC.

CDR3 sequence: CASSTQTDTQYF. CDR3 coding DNA: TGTGCCAGTAGTACCCAAACAGATACGCAGTATTTT. This rearrangement joins TRBV19 to TRBJ2-3, with D unclear. Trimming stripped 4 bases from V and 3 bases from J, with 5 bases between. The CDR3 spans 12 residues. CDR1 and CDR2 (germline): LNHDA, SQIVND (reference sequence).

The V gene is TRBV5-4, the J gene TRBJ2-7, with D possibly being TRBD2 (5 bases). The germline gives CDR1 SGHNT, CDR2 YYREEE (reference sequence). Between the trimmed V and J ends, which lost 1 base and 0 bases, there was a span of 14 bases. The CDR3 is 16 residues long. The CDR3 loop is CASSLSGKGFSYEQYF. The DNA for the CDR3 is TGTGCCAGCAGCTTGTCCGGGAAGGGCTTCTCCTACGAGCAGTACTTC.

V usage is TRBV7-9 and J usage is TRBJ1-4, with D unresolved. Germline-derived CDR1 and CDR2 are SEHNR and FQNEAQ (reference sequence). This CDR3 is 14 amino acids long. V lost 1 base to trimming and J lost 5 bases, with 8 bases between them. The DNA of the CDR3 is TGTGCCAGCAGCTTAGGAGGTATCAATGAAAAACTGTTTTTT. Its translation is CASSLGGINEKLFF. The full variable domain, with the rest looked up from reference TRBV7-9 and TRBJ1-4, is DTGVSQNPRHKITKRGQNVTFRCDPISEHNRLYWYRQTLGQGPEFLTYFQNEAQLEKSRLLSDRFSAERPKGSFSTLEIQRTEQGDSAMYLCASSLGGINEKLFFGSGTQLSVL.

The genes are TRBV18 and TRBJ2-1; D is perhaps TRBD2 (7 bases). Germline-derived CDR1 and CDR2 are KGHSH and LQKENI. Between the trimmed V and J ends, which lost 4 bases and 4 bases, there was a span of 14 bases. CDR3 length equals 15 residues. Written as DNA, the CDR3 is TGTGCCAGCTCACGCGGGCGGGGGCCGTACAATGAGCAGTTCTTC. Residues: CASSRGRGPYNEQFF.

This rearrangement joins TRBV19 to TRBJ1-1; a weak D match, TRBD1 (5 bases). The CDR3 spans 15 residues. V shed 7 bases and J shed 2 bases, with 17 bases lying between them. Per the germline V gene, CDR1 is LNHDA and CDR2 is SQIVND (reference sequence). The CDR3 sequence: CASKDPGRLNTEAFF. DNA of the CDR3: TGTGCCAGTAAAGACCCAGGGCGCCTCAACACTGAAGCTTTCTTT.

The CDR3 region is CASSLAPEGPWDEQFF. As DNA, the CDR3 is TGCGCCAGCAGCTTGGCGCCGGAGGGACCGTGGGATGAGCAGTTCTTC. The V call is TRBV5-1, the J call TRBJ2-1; TRBD2 is a possible D gene (6 bases). V was trimmed by 0 bases and J by 8 bases, leaving 18 bases between them. The CDR3 consists of 16 residues. Germline values: CDR1 SGHRS, CDR2 YFSETQ. The full variable domain, completed using reference TRBV5-1 and TRBJ2-1, is KAGVTQTPRYLIKTRGQQVTLSCSPISGHRSVSWYQQTPGQGLQFLFEYFSETQRNKGNFPGRFSGRQFSNSRSEMNVSTLELGDSALYLCASSLAPEGPWDEQFFGPGTRLTVL.

The CDR3 DNA reads as TGTGCCAGTAGTATTGTGGGAGGGGATCAGCCCCAGCATTTT. The encoded protein is CASSIVGGDQPQHF. This chain links TRBV19 with TRBJ1-5, with a weak D call TRBD1 (5 bases). V lost 3 bases to trimming and J lost 5 bases, with 11 bases between them. Germline CDR1 LNHDA, CDR2 SQIVND (reference sequence). This CDR3 is built from 14 residues.

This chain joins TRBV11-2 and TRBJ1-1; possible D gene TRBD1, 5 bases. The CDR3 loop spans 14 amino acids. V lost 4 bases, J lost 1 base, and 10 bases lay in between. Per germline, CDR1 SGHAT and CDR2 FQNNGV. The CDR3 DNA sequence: TGTGCCAGCAGCTCCGGGGGGTCGAACACTGAAGCTTTCTTT. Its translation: CASSSGGSNTEAFF.

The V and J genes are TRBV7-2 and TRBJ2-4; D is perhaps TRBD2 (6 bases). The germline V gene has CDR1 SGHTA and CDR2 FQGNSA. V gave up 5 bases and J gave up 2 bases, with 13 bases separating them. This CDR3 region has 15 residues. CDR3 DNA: TGTGCCAGCAGCCCTACGACTAGATCCAAAAACATTCAGTACTTC. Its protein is CASSPTTRSKNIQYF.

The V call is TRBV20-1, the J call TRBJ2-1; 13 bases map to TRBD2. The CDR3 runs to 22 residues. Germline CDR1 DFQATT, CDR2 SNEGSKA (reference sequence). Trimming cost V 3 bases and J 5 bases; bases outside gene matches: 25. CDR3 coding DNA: TGCAGTGCTAGTTCCCCCACGGGCAGCCGGACTAGCGGGAGTGTAGGAGACAATGAGCAGTTCTTC. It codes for CSASSPTGSRTSGSVGDNEQFF.

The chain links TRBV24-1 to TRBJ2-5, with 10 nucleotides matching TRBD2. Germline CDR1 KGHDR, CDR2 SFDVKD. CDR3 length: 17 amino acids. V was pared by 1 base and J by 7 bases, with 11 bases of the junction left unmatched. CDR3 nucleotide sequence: TGTGCCACCAGTGATTTTACAGCGGGAGGGCCGGGAGGGACCCAGTACTTC. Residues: CATSDFTAGGPGGTQYF.

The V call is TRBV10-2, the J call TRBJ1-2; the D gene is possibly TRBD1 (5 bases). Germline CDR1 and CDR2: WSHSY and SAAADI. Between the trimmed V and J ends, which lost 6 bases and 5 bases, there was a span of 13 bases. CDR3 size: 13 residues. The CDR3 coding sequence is TGCGCCAGCAGAGATTCCGGGGGATATGGCTACACCTTC. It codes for CASRDSGGYGYTF.

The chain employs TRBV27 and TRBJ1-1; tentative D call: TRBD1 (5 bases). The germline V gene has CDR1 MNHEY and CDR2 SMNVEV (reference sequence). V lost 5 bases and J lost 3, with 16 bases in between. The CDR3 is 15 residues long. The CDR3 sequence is CASSLFPTVYTEAFF. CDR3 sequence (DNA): TGTGCCAGCAGTCTATTTCCGACAGTCTACACTGAAGCTTTCTTT.